The 32 T cell receptor beta chains presented below share a single source sample, sequenced in a study of cytomegalovirus exposure and HLA in healthy donors. The PCR made use of 60 Vbeta and 13 Jbeta primers. The data were produced by immunoSEQ multiplex PCR, yet TCRdb's version contains in-frame clones alone and is incomplete. The table records under 200,000 clones, 84% of them present only once. The sample was PBMCs. The source is a man under 40 in good health and CMV-seronegative.

The J gene is TRBJ1-1, the V gene TRBV7-9, with 10 bases that match TRBD1. CDR1 and CDR2 from the germline V gene are SEHNR and FQNEAQ (reference sequence). CDR3 length: 18 residues. Germline trimming cut 5 bases from V and 0 bases from J; bases unmatched to any gene: 12. The CDR3 reads CASSRAMTGGFVNTEAFF. The CDR3 DNA sequence: TGTGCCAGCAGCAGAGCCATGACAGGGGGCTTCGTGAACACTGAAGCTTTCTTT.

The rearrangement links TRBV5-4 to TRBJ2-3, with 10 bases aligning to TRBD2. The germline gives CDR1 SGHNT, CDR2 YYREEE (reference sequence). Trimming cost V 4 bases and J 4 bases; bases outside gene matches: 18. The CDR3 length is 19 residues. The CDR3 sequence: CASSRGGSGRAGGADTQYF. The CDR3 DNA reads as TGTGCCAGCAGCCGGGGGGGGAGCGGGAGGGCCGGAGGTGCAGATACGCAGTATTTT.

This clone came up once. The genes are TRBV28 and TRBJ2-1; 11 bases agree with TRBD2. Germline CDR1 MDHEN, CDR2 SYDVKM. The CDR3 consists of 16 residues. With 6 bases clipped from V and 5 bases from J, the junction kept 9 bases outside the gene matches. The CDR3 reads CASSPPGLADHNEQFF. In DNA form, the CDR3 reads TGTGCCAGCAGCCCTCCGGGACTAGCGGATCACAATGAGCAGTTCTTC.

The chain links TRBV4-1 to TRBJ2-2; D uncertain. The CDR3 covers 13 residues. Looked up from germline, CDR1 is MGHRA and CDR2 is YSYEKL. V lost 4 bases and J lost 4, with 7 bases in between. CDR3 bases: TGCGCCAGCAGCCCAGGAATCACCGGGGAGCTGTTTTTT. Encoded protein: CASSPGITGELFF.

The chain has TRBV4-1 and TRBJ1-2, with a weak D call TRBD1 (5 bases). The germline V gene encodes CDR1 MGHRA and CDR2 YSYEKL. Trimming stripped 1 base from V and 6 bases from J, with 15 bases between. The CDR3 consists of 15 residues. CDR3 region: CASSQGLGGGNGYTF. CDR3 nucleotides: TGCGCCAGCAGCCAAGGGTTGGGGGGGGGAAATGGCTACACCTTC.

The CDR3: CASSFRQGGRETQYF. The DNA for the CDR3 is TGCGCCAGCAGCTTTCGACAGGGTGGCCGTGAGACCCAGTACTTC. The chain joins TRBV5-1 to TRBJ2-5, with 7 bases lining up with TRBD1. CDR1 is SGHRS, CDR2 YFSETQ, per germline. The V segment lost 2 bases and the J segment 5 bases; nucleotides outside the gene matches: 9. The CDR3 consists of 15 residues.

The CDR3 sequence: CASSLSSSVGTDTQYF. CDR3 coding DNA: TGTGCCAGCAGCTTAAGTTCTAGCGTCGGCACAGATACGCAGTATTTT. The chain has TRBV7-6 and TRBJ2-3, with D possibly TRBD2 on 6 matching bases. CDR1 is SGHVS, CDR2 FNYEAQ, per germline. V dropped 2 bases and J dropped 1 base, with 13 bases sitting between them. The CDR3 runs to 16 residues. Using reference TRBV7-6 and TRBJ2-3 for the parts outside the CDR3, the full variable domain is GAGVSQSPRYKVTKRGQDVALRCDPISGHVSLYWYRQALGQGPEFLTYFNYEAQQDKSGLPNDRFSAERPEGSISTLTIQRTEQRDSAMYRCASSLSSSVGTDTQYFGPGTRLTVL.

The chain carries TRBV30 and TRBJ2-1, with a weak D call TRBD1 (6 bases). Germline assignment: CDR1 GTSNPN and CDR2 SVGIG (reference sequence). This CDR3 region has 16 residues. V lost 1 base and J lost 4, with 17 bases in between. This CDR3 is CAWSAPQGRSYNEQFF. The CDR3 DNA follows: TGTGCCTGGAGTGCTCCTCAGGGGCGGTCTTACAATGAGCAGTTCTTC.

This chain uses TRBV5-3 with TRBJ1-4; a weak D match, TRBD1 (5 bases). TRBV5-3 is sorted into the ORF group, with uncertain function. Trimming removed 3 bases at V and 5 bases at J, with 14 bases between. The CDR3 is 15 residues long. This CDR3 is CARSSNRSHNEKLFF. As DNA, the CDR3 is TGTGCCAGAAGCTCGAACAGGAGCCACAATGAAAAACTGTTTTTT.

The chain combines TRBV10-3 with TRBJ2-1, with 8 bases identical to TRBD1. The CDR3 loop spans 13 amino acids. Germline V gene lookup returns CDR1 ENHRY and CDR2 SYGVKD. After removal of 5 bases from V and 8 bases from J, the junction contained 5 bases not matched to a gene. The CDR3 sequence is CAISKQGEDEQFF. In nucleotides, the CDR3 is TGTGCCATCAGTAAACAGGGGGAGGATGAGCAGTTCTTC.

A word on this clone: Compared with germline, one end of the junction differs, possibly owing to a read error. This specimen includes other DNA sequences encoding the same CDR3. CDR3 nucleotide sequence: TGTGCCAGCAGCAAGTATCGGGACACTGAAGCCTTCTTT. Translated, it gives CASSKYRDTEAFF. The chain couples TRBV7-2 to TRBJ1-1; TRBD1 might be the D (6 bases). Germline V gives CDR1 SGHTA, CDR2 FQGNSA. This CDR3 has 13 amino acids.

V usage is TRBV6-5 and J usage is TRBJ1-1; D may be TRBD1 (5 bases). V was cut by 5 bases and J by 8 bases, with 12 bases left in between. Germline CDR1 and CDR2: MNHEY and SVGAGI. The CDR3 has 12 residues. The CDR3 is CASSPGTQEAFF. The CDR3 DNA reads TGTGCCAGCAGTCCTGGGACTCAGGAAGCTTTCTTT.

The chain links TRBV5-4 to TRBJ2-1, with D possibly matching TRBD1 (5 bases). Per germline, CDR1 SGHNT and CDR2 YYREEE (reference sequence). Between the trimmed V and J ends, which lost 0 bases and 3 bases, there was a span of 10 bases. The CDR3 runs 15 residues. The CDR3 DNA is TGTGCCAGCAGCTTGGACAGGAAGATCTACAATGAGCAGTTCTTC. Its translation is CASSLDRKIYNEQFF.

The chain couples TRBV6-6 to TRBJ2-3; D perhaps matches TRBD2 (5 bases). This CDR3 spans 16 amino acids. CDR1 and CDR2 (germline): MNHNY, SVGAGI (reference sequence). Between the trimmed V and J ends, which lost 2 bases and 0 bases, there was a span of 12 bases. The CDR3 region is CASSYVGVSSTDTQYF. Here the CDR3 DNA reads TGTGCCAGCAGTTACGTCGGGGTGTCTAGCACAGATACGCAGTATTTT.

The chain recombines TRBV7-9 with TRBJ2-3; D gene unclear. The CDR3 has 14 amino acids. Germline V gives CDR1 SEHNR, CDR2 FQNEAQ (reference sequence). V shed 5 bases and J shed 0 bases, with 9 bases lying between them. The CDR3: CASSNSHSTDTQYF. In DNA, the CDR3 is TGTGCCAGCAGCAATAGCCATAGCACAGATACGCAGTATTTT. Combining the CDR3 with reference TRBV7-9 and TRBJ2-3 gives the whole variable domain DTGVSQNPRHKITKRGQNVTFRCDPISEHNRLYWYRQTLGQGPEFLTYFQNEAQLEKSRLLSDRFSAERPKGSFSTLEIQRTEQGDSAMYLCASSNSHSTDTQYFGPGTRLTVL.

This chain joins TRBV5-4 and TRBJ2-3; tentatively, D is TRBD2 (6 bases). This CDR3 comprises 18 residues. Trimming left V 4 bases short and J 5 bases short, with 26 bases between. The germline CDR1 and CDR2 sequences are SGHNT and YYREEE (reference sequence). This chain's CDR3 is CASSLLGTFFFEGDTQYF. DNA for the CDR3: TGTGCCAGCAGCCTCCTTGGGACTTTTTTCTTTGAGGGAGATACGCAGTATTTT.

The gene calls are TRBV29-1 and TRBJ2-7; D might be TRBD1 (6 bases). Trimming took 7 bases from V and 2 from J, leaving 15 bases between them. The germline CDR1 and CDR2 sequences are SQVTM and ANQGSEA. The CDR3 contains 13 residues. Here the CDR3 DNA reads TGCAGCGGGATGAACAGGGCTCCCTACGAGCAGTACTTC. As protein: CSGMNRAPYEQYF.

This chain links TRBV9 with TRBJ1-2; 8 bases align to TRBD1. Per the germline V gene, CDR1 is SGDLS and CDR2 is YYNGEE. V was pared by 4 bases and J by 7 bases, with 18 bases of the junction left unmatched. This CDR3 has 17 amino acids. The CDR3: CASSSGVALQGAVGYTF. The DNA for the CDR3 is TGTGCCAGCAGCTCAGGGGTCGCGCTTCAGGGGGCGGTTGGCTACACCTTC.

The J gene is TRBJ2-7, the V gene TRBV9; TRBD1 agrees at 8 bases. The junction had 6 bases not matched to a gene; V was cut back by 4 bases and J by 3 bases. From germline, CDR1 is SGDLS and CDR2 YYNGEE. The CDR3 has 14 residues. The CDR3 DNA follows: TGTGCCAGCAGCACCGGACAGGGTCGCTACGAGCAGTACTTC. Amino acid sequence: CASSTGQGRYEQYF.

The V and J genes are TRBV7-9 and TRBJ2-5; 7 bases match TRBD1. Germline V gene lookup returns CDR1 SEHNR and CDR2 FQNEAQ (reference sequence). This CDR3 spans 15 amino acids. After removal of 1 base from V and 5 bases from J, the junction contained 7 bases not matched to a gene. The CDR3 is CASSLGATGYETQYF. The DNA for the CDR3 is TGTGCCAGCAGCTTAGGAGCGACAGGGTACGAGACCCAGTACTTC. Looking up the rest from reference TRBV7-9 and TRBJ2-5 gives the full variable domain: DTGVSQNPRHKITKRGQNVTFRCDPISEHNRLYWYRQTLGQGPEFLTYFQNEAQLEKSRLLSDRFSAERPKGSFSTLEIQRTEQGDSAMYLCASSLGATGYETQYFGPGTRLLVL.

This chain links TRBV15 with TRBJ2-2; perhaps TRBD1 as D (6 bases). Trimming stripped 4 bases from V and 0 bases from J, with 12 bases between. The CDR3 loop spans 16 amino acids. Germline assignment: CDR1 LNHNV and CDR2 YYDKDF (reference sequence). The DNA for the CDR3 is TGTGCCACCAGCACCTGGGACACGTCGAACACCGGGGAGCTGTTTTTT. This encodes CATSTWDTSNTGELFF. Full variable domain (outside the CDR3, taken from reference TRBV15 and TRBJ2-2): DAMVIQNPRYQVTQFGKPVTLSCSQTLNHNVMYWYQQKSSQAPKLLFHYYDKDFNNEADTPDNFQSRRPNTSFCFLDIRSPGLGDTAMYLCATSTWDTSNTGELFFGEGSRLTVL.

CDR3 DNA sequence: TGTGCCAGCAGTTTATCGTCCGAGGTTCCCGGGGGGGTGCAGTACTTC. Translating gives CASSLSSEVPGGVQYF. The J gene is TRBJ2-7, the V gene TRBV27, with 8 bases fitting TRBD2. The CDR3 runs 16 residues. The germline V gene encodes CDR1 MNHEY and CDR2 SMNVEV (reference sequence). Trimming took 0 bases from V and 9 from J; bases not matched to a gene: 13.

The chain uses TRBV5-6 and TRBJ2-5; 8 bases agree with TRBD1. This CDR3 spans 15 amino acids. V lost 4 bases, J lost 2 bases, and 7 bases stayed unmatched. Looked up from germline, CDR1 is SGHDT and CDR2 is YYEEEE. In nucleotides, the CDR3 is TGTGCCAGCAGCCCTACAGGGGGTACACAAGAGACCCAGTACTTC. It yields the protein CASSPTGGTQETQYF. Full variable domain (missing parts from reference TRBV5-6 and TRBJ2-5): DAGVTQSPTHLIKTRGQQVTLRCSPKSGHDTVSWYQQALGQGPQFIFQYYEEEERQRGNFPDRFSGHQFPNYSSELNVNALLLGDSALYLCASSPTGGTQETQYFGPGTRLLVL.

This chain joins TRBV5-6 and TRBJ2-5; 9 bases line up with TRBD2. The germline V gene encodes CDR1 SGHDT and CDR2 YYEEEE. The CDR3 has 14 amino acids. With V trimmed by 3 bases and J by 5 bases, 5 bases remained unmatched. CDR3 region: CASSSREGLETQYF. The CDR3, as DNA: TGTGCCAGCAGCTCGCGGGAGGGCCTTGAGACCCAGTACTTC.

The chain uses TRBV6-1 and TRBJ2-7; TRBD1 aligns across 9 bases. The CDR3 is made up of 15 amino acids. Trimming cost V 0 bases and J 1 base; bases outside gene matches: 1. Germline V gene data show CDR1 as MNHNS and CDR2 as SASEGT. The CDR3, as DNA: TGTGCCAGCAGTGAAGCCGGACAGGGGTCCTACGAGCAGTACTTC. Translating it yields CASSEAGQGSYEQYF.

The chain recombines TRBV19 with TRBJ2-7; 8 nucleotides line up with TRBD1. This CDR3 comprises 13 residues. The germline V gene has CDR1 LNHDA and CDR2 SQIVND (reference sequence). Losses at the gene ends were 10 bases for V and 5 bases for J; bases not matched to a gene: 10. CDR3 loop: CATSRDRWDEQYF. The CDR3 DNA is TGTGCCACCTCAAGGGACAGGTGGGACGAGCAGTACTTC. Using reference TRBV19 and TRBJ2-7 for the parts outside the CDR3, the full variable domain is DGGITQSPKYLFRKEGQNVTLSCEQNLNHDAMYWYRQDPGQGLRLIYYSQIVNDFQKGDIAEGYSVSREKKESFPLTVTSAQKNPTAFYLCATSRDRWDEQYFGPGTRLTVT.

This chain connects TRBV7-2 to TRBJ1-2; D may be TRBD1 (6 bases). The germline V and J ends were trimmed by 2 bases and 5 bases, with 9 bases remaining between them. The CDR3 sequence is 13 residues long. Germline V gives CDR1 SGHTA, CDR2 FQGNSA. The CDR3 region is CASSLKTGYGYTF. The CDR3 DNA is TGTGCCAGCAGCTTAAAGACAGGATATGGCTACACCTTC. The full variable domain, completed using reference TRBV7-2 and TRBJ1-2, is GAGVSQSPSNKVTEKGKDVELRCDPISGHTALYWYRQSLGQGLEFLIYFQGNSAPDKSGLPSDRFSAERTGGSVSTLTIQRTQQEDSAVYLCASSLKTGYGYTFGSGTRLTVV.

V is TRBV11-2 and J is TRBJ2-4; 8 bases agree with TRBD1. V lost 3 bases, J lost 7 bases, and 8 bases stayed unmatched. The CDR3 is 15 residues long. CDR1 is SGHAT, CDR2 FQNNGV, per germline. CDR3 coding DNA: TGTGCCAGCAGCTTCGTACAGGGGGTTGGGAACATTCAGTACTTC. Encoded protein: CASSFVQGVGNIQYF.

Comment on this clone: The sample has other DNA sequences that encode this CDR3 too. The chain couples TRBV5-6 to TRBJ2-1; D gene uncertain. V lost 1 base, J lost 0 bases, and 5 bases lay in between. CDR1 SGHDT and CDR2 YYEEEE come from the germline V gene. The CDR3 has 14 amino acids. The CDR3 loop is CASSLFSSYNEQFF. In DNA form, the CDR3 reads TGTGCCAGCAGCTTGTTCAGCTCCTACAATGAGCAGTTCTTC.

The V and J genes are TRBV9 and TRBJ2-1; D might be TRBD2 (6 bases). V was trimmed by 4 bases and J by 2 bases, leaving 16 bases between them. This CDR3 contains 16 residues. Germline V gene lookup returns CDR1 SGDLS and CDR2 YYNGEE. The CDR3 coding sequence is TGTGCCAGCAGCTCTACCGGGTGGGAGGCCTACAATGAGCAGTTCTTC. This codes for CASSSTGWEAYNEQFF.

The gene calls are TRBV9 and TRBJ2-2; 8 bases map to TRBD1. This CDR3 is 15 amino acids long. V lost 3 bases to trimming and J lost 5 bases; unmatched junction nucleotides: 6. Germline V lookup: CDR1 SGDLS, CDR2 YYNGEE. The CDR3 DNA is TGTGCCAGCAGCGGCGGACAGGGAGGTACCGGGGAGCTGTTTTTT. It is translated as CASSGGQGGTGELFF.

The chain carries TRBV2 and TRBJ2-1; tentative D call: TRBD2 (6 bases). Between the trimmed V and J ends, which lost 4 bases and 3 bases, there was a span of 16 bases. In germline, CDR1 is SNHLY, CDR2 FYNNEI. The CDR3 length is 16 residues. The CDR3 nucleotides are TGTGCCAGCAGTGCCGTCATTGAGGGACTCTACAATGAGCAGTTCTTC. Translating gives CASSAVIEGLYNEQFF.